Each of the 11 T cell receptor beta chains below was sequenced from the same sample in a study of CD4 T cells in lung cancer. From the same resection, lung tissue at least 3 cm from the malignant lesion was taken. Profiling relied on immunoSEQ multiplex PCR, and the TCRdb table lists in-frame clones only, not all of them. The sample lists some 10,000 clones, around 66% occurring once. Sequenced sample: normal lung tissue taken away from the tumor. These TCRs come from a man between 60 and 75 years old with non-small cell lung cancer.

This clone has more than one count but fewer than ten. The chain uses TRBV15 and TRBJ1-2, with 9 bases matching TRBD1. The CDR3 has 14 amino acids. CDR1 is LNHNV and CDR2 is YYDKDF in the germline V gene (reference sequence). Germline trimming cut 2 bases from V and 6 bases from J; bases unmatched to any gene: 4. CDR3: CATSRQTGGDGYTF. The CDR3 DNA follows: TGTGCCACCAGCAGACAAACAGGGGGCGATGGCTACACCTTC.

This rearrangement joins TRBV21-1 to TRBJ2-1; the D call TRBD2 from the table was never checked on the DNA. TRBV21-1 is recorded as a pseudogene. The CDR3 is 14 residues long. In DNA, the CDR3 is TGTGCCAGCAGACTGGGGAGCTCCTACAATGAGCAGTTCTTC. Residues: CASRLGSSYNEQFF.

The CDR3 DNA follows: TGTGCCAGCAGTGTTACAGCGGGAGAGGGGTACGAGCAGTACTTC. It is translated as CASSVTAGEGYEQYF. The chain employs TRBV6-1 and TRBJ2-7, with 8 bases aligning to TRBD2. The CDR3 extends over 15 amino acids. The germline gives CDR1 MNHNS, CDR2 SASEGT. V was pared by 4 bases and J by 4 bases, with 9 bases of the junction left unmatched.

This chain joins TRBV6-1 and TRBJ2-1, with 8 nucleotides matching TRBD2. CDR1 and CDR2 (germline): MNHNS, SASEGT. This CDR3 has 14 amino acids. With V trimmed by 6 bases and J by 2 bases, 3 bases remained unmatched. For the CDR3, the DNA is TGTGCCAGCAGGGGACTAGGCGCCTACAATGAGCAGTTCTTC. It yields the protein CASRGLGAYNEQFF.

This rearrangement joins TRBV5-1 to TRBJ2-2, with TRBD1 identical over 7 bases. This CDR3 has 15 amino acids. V shed 4 bases, J shed 0 bases, and the junction held 3 bases outside the gene matches. Germline CDR1 SGHRS, CDR2 YFSETQ. In nucleotides, the CDR3 is TGCGCCAGCAGCCCGGGACAGTCGAACACCGGGGAGCTGTTTTTT. Translating it yields CASSPGQSNTGELFF.

The V gene is TRBV11-2, the J gene TRBJ2-4; 11 bases agree with TRBD2. The length of the CDR3 is 15 residues. The germline CDR1 and CDR2 sequences are SGHAT and FQNNGV. V lost 5 bases to trimming and J lost 8 bases; unmatched junction nucleotides: 8. CDR3 bases: TGTGCCAGCAGCCTCCAACTAGCGGGAGTGCACATTCAGTACTTC. Protein: CASSLQLAGVHIQYF.

The rearrangement uses TRBV5-4 and TRBJ1-3; 9 positions match TRBD1. The V gene's germline CDR1 is SGHNT and CDR2 YYREEE (reference sequence). Losses at the gene ends were 3 bases for V and 2 bases for J; bases not matched to a gene: 3. The CDR3 sequence is 15 residues long. The CDR3 loop reads CASSWGQGAGNTIYF. The CDR3 bases are TGTGCCAGCAGCTGGGGACAGGGTGCTGGAAACACCATATATTTT.

The gene calls are TRBV4-1 and TRBJ2-5; 7 bases are a match to TRBD1. The CDR3 is made up of 15 amino acids. CDR1 and CDR2 from the germline V gene are MGHRA and YSYEKL. V lost 4 bases and J lost 2; bases outside the gene matches: 7. CDR3 bases: TGCGCCAGCAGCCTGGACAGGACACTTCAAGAGACCCAGTACTTC. As protein: CASSLDRTLQETQYF.

The chain has TRBV28 and TRBJ2-7; 10 bases are shared with TRBD2. The trim removed 4 bases at V and 3 bases at J, leaving 6 bases unmatched. This CDR3 contains 15 residues. Germline CDR1 MDHEN, CDR2 SYDVKM. The CDR3 here is CASSSQLAGVYEQYF. For the CDR3, the DNA is TGTGCCAGCAGTTCGCAGCTAGCGGGAGTCTACGAGCAGTACTTC.

The V call is TRBV6-1, the J call TRBJ2-3; 7 nucleotides agree with TRBD2. The CDR3 totals 12 residues. Germline-derived CDR1 and CDR2 are MNHNS and SASEGT. V trimming: 10 bases; J trimming: 5 bases; junction bases outside the gene matches: 6. Here the CDR3 reads CATRLAGDTQYF. The CDR3 DNA follows: TGTGCCACCCGACTAGCAGGAGATACGCAGTATTTT.

In this sample, this clone turned up a few times. The chain employs TRBV19 and TRBJ2-2, with TRBD2 matching over 11 bases. This CDR3 is built from 15 residues. CDR1 LNHDA and CDR2 SQIVND come from the germline V gene (reference sequence). V was clipped by 5 bases and J by 6 bases; unmatched bases: 5. The CDR3 nucleotides are TGTGCCAGTAGTGTTTCTAGCGGGAGGCCCGGGGAGCTGTTTTTT. It codes for CASSVSSGRPGELFF.